The 15 T cell receptor beta chains reported below all come from one sample, sequenced in a study of Ad26.COV2.S vaccination and SARS-CoV-2 variants. Assay used: immunoSEQ multiplex PCR; TCRdb lists only in-frame clones, some missing. The sample shows roughly 510,000 clones, roughly 87% of them seen only once. Treatment in this sample: around 19 received Ad26.COV2.S at low or high dose, single or two shots; about 5 received placebo; per-sample allocation not given. Sample collection was performed on day 63 after the first vaccine or placebo injection. The specimen comprised peripheral blood, sampled in a trial of Ad26.COV2.S vaccine versus placebo. These receptors originate from a person between 18 and 59 years old who received the Ad26.COV2.S COVID-19 vaccine or a placebo.

The J gene is TRBJ2-7, the V gene TRBV7-6; 9 positions agree with TRBD2. The CDR3 spans 18 residues. Losses at the gene ends were 4 bases for V and 0 bases for J; bases not matched to a gene: 13. Germline V lookup: CDR1 SGHVS, CDR2 FNYEAQ. The chain's CDR3 is CASSSYSGSRPSSYEQYF. The DNA of the CDR3 is TGTGCCAGCAGCTCATATAGCGGGAGCCGACCTAGCTCCTACGAGCAGTACTTC. The full variable domain, in which reference TRBV7-6 and TRBJ2-7 provide the parts outside the CDR3, is GAGVSQSPRYKVTKRGQDVALRCDPISGHVSLYWYRQALGQGPEFLTYFNYEAQQDKSGLPNDRFSAERPEGSISTLTIQRTEQRDSAMYRCASSSYSGSRPSSYEQYFGPGTRLTVT.

The V gene is TRBV10-3, the J gene TRBJ1-6; TRBD1 agrees at 9 bases. This CDR3 comprises 13 residues. With 10 bases clipped from V and 7 bases from J, the junction kept 5 bases outside the gene matches. Germline loops: CDR1 ENHRY, CDR2 SYGVKD. In nucleotides, the CDR3 is TGTGCCAATTCCGGGACAGGGAATTCACCCCTCCACTTT. Amino acid sequence: CANSGTGNSPLHF.

The rearrangement joins TRBV28 to TRBJ2-6, with a tentative D call TRBD1 (5 bases). Between the trimmed V and J ends, which lost 7 bases and 0 bases, there was a span of 13 bases. The germline V gene has CDR1 MDHEN and CDR2 SYDVKM. This CDR3 comprises 16 residues. CDR3 residues: CASNFQGASGANVLTF. CDR3 in DNA: TGTGCCAGCAATTTTCAGGGCGCCTCTGGGGCCAACGTCCTGACTTTC.

The rearrangement links TRBV3-1 (or the pseudogene TRBV3-2) to TRBJ2-7; D is possibly TRBD1 (5 bases). The CDR3 consists of 16 residues. In germline, CDR1 is LGHDT, CDR2 YNNKEL (reference sequence). V was shortened by 1 base and J by 0 bases, with 13 bases between the two germline ends. CDR3 amino acids: CASSQALVGRSYEQYF. CDR3 nucleotides: TGTGCCAGCAGCCAAGCCCTCGTGGGGCGCTCCTACGAGCAGTACTTC.

V is TRBV12-5 and J is TRBJ2-1, with a weak D call TRBD1 (6 bases). The V gene lost 4 bases and the J gene lost 11 bases, with 15 bases spanning the gap. The CDR3 contains 13 residues. The germline gives CDR1 LGHNT, CDR2 FRNRAP. The CDR3 DNA sequence: TGTGCTAGTGGTTATTCGGGACAAGACAAGCAGTTCTTC. Translation gives CASGYSGQDKQFF.

The chain joins TRBV4-3 to TRBJ2-1; TRBD2 matches at 16 bases. The J segment lost 7 bases and the V segment lost 4 bases, leaving 13 bases of the junction unmatched. The CDR3 has 19 amino acids. CDR1 is LGHNA, CDR2 YSLEER, per germline. In nucleotides, the CDR3 is TGCGCCAGCAGCCGAGACTTACTCGGGACTAGCGGGAGGGAGAATGAGCAGTTCTTC. It is translated as CASSRDLLGTSGRENEQFF.

The chain combines TRBV7-6 with TRBJ2-7; TRBD1 is a possible D gene (5 bases). The CDR3 contains 15 residues. CDR1 and CDR2 (germline): SGHVS, FNYEAQ. Trimming shortened V by 1 base and J by 4 bases, and 14 bases separated the two germline ends. This CDR3 reads CASSLGNGAQYEQYF. The DNA of the CDR3 is TGTGCCAGCAGCTTAGGTAATGGGGCCCAGTACGAGCAGTACTTC.

The genes are TRBV24-1 and TRBJ2-1, with 8 bases matching TRBD2. The junction had 9 bases not matched to a gene; V was cut back by 4 bases and J by 5 bases. CDR1 KGHDR and CDR2 SFDVKD come from the germline V gene. The CDR3 is 16 amino acids. CDR3 region: CATSDPGGSGDNEQFF. As DNA, the CDR3 is TGTGCCACCAGTGACCCCGGGGGTAGCGGGGACAATGAGCAGTTCTTC.

The V call is TRBV28, the J call TRBJ1-2; TRBD1 is a possible D gene (6 bases). Trimming left V 10 bases short and J 8 bases short, with 14 bases between. This CDR3 comprises 11 residues. The germline gives CDR1 MDHEN, CDR2 SYDVKM. The CDR3 here is CATTGGLGYTF. The CDR3 DNA is TGTGCCACAACTGGGGGGCTCGGCTACACCTTC.

The chain carries TRBV27 and TRBJ1-2; 7 bases are shared with TRBD1. Germline values: CDR1 MNHEY, CDR2 SMNVEV (reference sequence). There are 14 residues in the CDR3. The junction had 12 bases not matched to a gene; V was cut back by 6 bases and J by 8 bases. CDR3 protein: CASSAQGPRVGYTF. CDR3 coding DNA: TGTGCCAGCAGCGCACAGGGGCCGCGAGTCGGCTACACCTTC.

The V gene is TRBV9, the J gene TRBJ2-7; perhaps D is TRBD1 or TRBD2 (5 bases each). The V end was cut by 1 base, the J end by 3 bases, with 14 bases between. Germline lookup yields CDR1 SGDLS and CDR2 YYNGEE. The CDR3 covers 15 residues. As DNA, the CDR3 is TGTGCCAGCAGCGTACAGTGGGGGAGTAACTACGAGCAGTACTTC. This codes for CASSVQWGSNYEQYF.

Here the CDR3 reads CASSQDPGWQGETQYF. CDR3 sequence (DNA): TGTGCCAGCAGCCAAGATCCGGGTTGGCAAGGAGAGACCCAGTACTTC. J is TRBJ2-5 and V is TRBV4-2; D gene unclear. This CDR3 has 16 amino acids. V lost 0 bases to trimming and J lost 4 bases, with 15 bases between them. Germline V gene sequence: CDR1 LGHNA, CDR2 YNFKEQ.

In its sample, this clone was seen once. The rearrangement uses TRBV7-2 and TRBJ2-3; TRBD1 might be the D (6 bases). The V gene lost 9 bases and the J gene lost 0 bases, with 13 bases spanning the gap. The CDR3 runs 14 residues. Per germline, CDR1 SGHTA and CDR2 FQGNSA. CDR3 sequence (DNA): TGTGCCAGTAGGACAGCAGCTAGCACAGATACGCAGTATTTT. It translates to CASRTAASTDTQYF.

The gene calls are TRBV7-2 and TRBJ2-7, with TRBD2 matching over 8 bases. Germline V gene data show CDR1 as SGHTA and CDR2 as FQGNSA. With 5 bases clipped from V and 6 bases from J, the junction kept 12 bases outside the gene matches. There are 15 residues in the CDR3. The CDR3 DNA follows: TGTGCCAGCAGCCCGGTCGGGACTAGGTCCCTCGAGCAGTACTTC. Translating it yields CASSPVGTRSLEQYF.

The chain carries TRBV20-1 and TRBJ1-2; D uncertain. With 2 bases removed from V and 8 bases from J, the gap between germline ends came to 6 bases. CDR3 size: 10 residues. CDR1 DFQATT and CDR2 SNEGSKA come from the germline V gene (reference sequence). CDR3 in amino acids: CSARSAGYTF. The CDR3 DNA reads as TGCAGTGCTAGATCCGCGGGCTACACCTTC.